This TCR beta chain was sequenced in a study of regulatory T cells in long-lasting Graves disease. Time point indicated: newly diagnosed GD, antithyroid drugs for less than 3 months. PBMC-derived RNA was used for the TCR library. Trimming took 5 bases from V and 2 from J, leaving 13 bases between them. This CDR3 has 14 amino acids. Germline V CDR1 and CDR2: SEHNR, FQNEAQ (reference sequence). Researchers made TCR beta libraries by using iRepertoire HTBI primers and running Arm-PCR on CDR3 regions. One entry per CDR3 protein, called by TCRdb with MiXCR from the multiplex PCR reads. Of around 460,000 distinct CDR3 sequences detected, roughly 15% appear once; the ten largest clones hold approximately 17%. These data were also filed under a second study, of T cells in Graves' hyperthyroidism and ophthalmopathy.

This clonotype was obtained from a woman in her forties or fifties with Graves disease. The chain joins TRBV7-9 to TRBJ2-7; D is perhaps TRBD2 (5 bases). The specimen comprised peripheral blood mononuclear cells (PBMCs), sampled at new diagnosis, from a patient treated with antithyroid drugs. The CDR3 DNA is TGTGCCAGCAGCCTTACGTTGGAGGCCTACGAGCAGTACTTC. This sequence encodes CASSLTLEAYEQYF.